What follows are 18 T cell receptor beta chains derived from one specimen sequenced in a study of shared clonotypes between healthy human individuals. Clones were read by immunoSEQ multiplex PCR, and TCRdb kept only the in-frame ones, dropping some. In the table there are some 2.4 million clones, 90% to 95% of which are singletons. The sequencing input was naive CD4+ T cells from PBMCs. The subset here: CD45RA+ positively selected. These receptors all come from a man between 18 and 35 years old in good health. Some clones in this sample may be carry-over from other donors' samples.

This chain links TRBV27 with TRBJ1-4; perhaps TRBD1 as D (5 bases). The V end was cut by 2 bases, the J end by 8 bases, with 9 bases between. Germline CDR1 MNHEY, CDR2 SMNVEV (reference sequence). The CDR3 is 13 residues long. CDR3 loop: CASSLGHVEKLFF. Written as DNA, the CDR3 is TGTGCCAGCAGTTTAGGACACGTCGAAAAACTGTTTTTT.

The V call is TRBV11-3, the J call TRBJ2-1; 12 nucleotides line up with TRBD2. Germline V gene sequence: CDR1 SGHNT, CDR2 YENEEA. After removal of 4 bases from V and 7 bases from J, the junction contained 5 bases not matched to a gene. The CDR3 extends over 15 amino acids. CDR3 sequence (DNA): TGTGCCAGCAGCTCACTAGCGGGAGGTCGGAATGAGCAGTTCTTC. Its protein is CASSSLAGGRNEQFF.

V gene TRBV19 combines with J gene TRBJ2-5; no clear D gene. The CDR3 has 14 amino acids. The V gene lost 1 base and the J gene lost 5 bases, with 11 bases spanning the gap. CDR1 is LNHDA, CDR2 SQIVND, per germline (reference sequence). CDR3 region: CASSIGPPRETQYF. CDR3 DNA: TGTGCCAGTAGTATAGGCCCCCCGCGCGAGACCCAGTACTTC.

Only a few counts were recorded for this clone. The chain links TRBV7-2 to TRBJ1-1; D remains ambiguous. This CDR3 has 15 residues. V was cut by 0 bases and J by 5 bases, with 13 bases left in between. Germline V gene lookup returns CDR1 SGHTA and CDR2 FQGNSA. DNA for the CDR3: TGTGCCAGCAGCTTAGCAGTGTTTGTGGGGACTGAAGCTTTCTTT. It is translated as CASSLAVFVGTEAFF.

The CDR3 bases are TGTGCCAGCACCAGGGTTTGGACTAATGAAAAACTGTTTTTT. It specifies CASTRVWTNEKLFF. V and J are TRBV5-5 and TRBJ1-4; the D gene is possibly TRBD1 (5 bases). Germline loops: CDR1 SGHKS, CDR2 YYEKEE (reference sequence). V dropped 6 bases and J dropped 2 bases, with 11 bases sitting between them. This CDR3 comprises 14 residues.

The CDR3 here is CASSFFAGTSAYEQYF. The CDR3 nucleotides read TGTGCCAGTAGTTTTTTCGCCGGGACTAGCGCCTACGAGCAGTACTTC. The chain has TRBV19 and TRBJ2-7; 10 positions agree with TRBD2. Losses at the gene ends were 5 bases for V and 2 bases for J; bases not matched to a gene: 9. This CDR3 is built from 16 residues. Germline assignment: CDR1 LNHDA and CDR2 SQIVND (reference sequence).

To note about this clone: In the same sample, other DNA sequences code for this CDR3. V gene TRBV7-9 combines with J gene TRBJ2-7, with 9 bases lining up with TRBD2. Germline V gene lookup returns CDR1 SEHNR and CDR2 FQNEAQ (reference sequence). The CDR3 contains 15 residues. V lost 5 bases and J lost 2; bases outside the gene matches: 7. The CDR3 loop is CASSPTSGRAYEQYF. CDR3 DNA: TGTGCCAGCAGCCCTACTAGCGGGCGAGCCTACGAGCAGTACTTC.

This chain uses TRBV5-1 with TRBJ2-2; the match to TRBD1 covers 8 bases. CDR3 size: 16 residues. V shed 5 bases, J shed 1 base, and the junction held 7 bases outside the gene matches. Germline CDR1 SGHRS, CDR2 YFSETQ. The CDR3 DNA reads TGCGCCAGCAGTCTGATCGGACAGGGGAACACCGGGGAGCTGTTTTTT. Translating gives CASSLIGQGNTGELFF.

The CDR3 loop reads CAWSRTASSYEQYF. CDR3 DNA: TGTGCCTGGAGCAGGACAGCGAGCTCCTACGAGCAGTACTTC. The genes are TRBV30 and TRBJ2-7; D may be TRBD1 (6 bases). The CDR3 contains 14 residues. Deletions cut 3 bases from V and 0 bases from J, with 12 bases between. Germline lookup yields CDR1 GTSNPN and CDR2 SVGIG (reference sequence).

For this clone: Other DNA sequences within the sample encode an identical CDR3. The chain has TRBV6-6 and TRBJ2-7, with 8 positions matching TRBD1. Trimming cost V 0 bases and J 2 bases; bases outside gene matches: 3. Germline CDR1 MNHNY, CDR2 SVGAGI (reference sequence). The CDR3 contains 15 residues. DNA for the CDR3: TGTGCCAGCAGTTACTCAGGACAGGGCCCCTACGAGCAGTACTTC. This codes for CASSYSGQGPYEQYF.

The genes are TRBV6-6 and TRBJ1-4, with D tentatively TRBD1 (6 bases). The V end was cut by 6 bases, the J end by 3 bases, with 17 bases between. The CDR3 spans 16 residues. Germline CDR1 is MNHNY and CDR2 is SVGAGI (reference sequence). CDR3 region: CASSHRTGRANEKLFF. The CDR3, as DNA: TGTGCCAGCAGCCACCGAACAGGGCGAGCTAATGAAAAACTGTTTTTT.

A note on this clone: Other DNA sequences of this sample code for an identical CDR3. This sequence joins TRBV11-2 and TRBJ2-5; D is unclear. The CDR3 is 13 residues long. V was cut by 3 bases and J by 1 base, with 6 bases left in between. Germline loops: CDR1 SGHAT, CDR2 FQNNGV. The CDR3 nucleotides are TGTGCCAGCAGCTTTCGGTCCCAAGAGACCCAGTACTTC. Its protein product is CASSFRSQETQYF.

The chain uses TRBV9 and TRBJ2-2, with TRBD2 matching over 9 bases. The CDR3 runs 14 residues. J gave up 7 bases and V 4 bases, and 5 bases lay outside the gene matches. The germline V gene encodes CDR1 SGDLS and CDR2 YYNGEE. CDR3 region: CASSLAGVIGELFF. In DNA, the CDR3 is TGTGCCAGCAGCTTAGCGGGAGTTATCGGGGAGCTGTTTTTT.

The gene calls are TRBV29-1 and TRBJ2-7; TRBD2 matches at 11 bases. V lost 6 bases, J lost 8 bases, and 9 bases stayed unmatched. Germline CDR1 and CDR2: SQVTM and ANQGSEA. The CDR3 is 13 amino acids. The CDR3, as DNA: TGCAGCGTAACCCTGGGACTAGCGGTGCAGCAGTACTTC. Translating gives CSVTLGLAVQQYF.

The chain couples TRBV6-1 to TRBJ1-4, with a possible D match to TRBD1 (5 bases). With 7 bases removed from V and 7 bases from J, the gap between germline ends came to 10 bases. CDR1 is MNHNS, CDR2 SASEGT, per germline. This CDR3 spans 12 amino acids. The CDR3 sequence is CASKGASEKLFF. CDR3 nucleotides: TGTGCCAGCAAAGGGGCAAGTGAAAAACTGTTTTTT.

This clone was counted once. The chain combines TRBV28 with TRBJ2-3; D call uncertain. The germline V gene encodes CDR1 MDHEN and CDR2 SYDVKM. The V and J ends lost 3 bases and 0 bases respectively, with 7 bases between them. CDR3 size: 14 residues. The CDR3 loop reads CASSFSRSTDTQYF. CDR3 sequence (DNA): TGTGCCAGCAGTTTCTCCAGGAGCACAGATACGCAGTATTTT.

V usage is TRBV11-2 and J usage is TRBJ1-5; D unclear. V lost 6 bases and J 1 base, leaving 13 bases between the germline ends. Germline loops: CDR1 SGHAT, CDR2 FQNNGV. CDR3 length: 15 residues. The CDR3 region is CASRNGLTSNQPQHF. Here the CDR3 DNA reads TGTGCCAGCAGAAATGGACTCACCAGCAATCAGCCCCAGCATTTT. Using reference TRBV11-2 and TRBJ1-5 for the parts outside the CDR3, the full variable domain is EAGVAQSPRYKIIEKRQSVAFWCNPISGHATLYWYQQILGQGPKLLIQFQNNGVVDDSQLPKDRFSAERLKGVDSTLKIQPAKLEDSAVYLCASRNGLTSNQPQHFGDGTRLSIL.

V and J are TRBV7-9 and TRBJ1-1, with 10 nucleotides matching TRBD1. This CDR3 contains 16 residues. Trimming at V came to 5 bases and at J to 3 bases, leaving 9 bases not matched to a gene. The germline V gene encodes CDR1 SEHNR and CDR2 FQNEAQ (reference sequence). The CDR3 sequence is CASSLRQGALDTEAFF. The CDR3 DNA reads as TGTGCCAGCAGCCTCAGACAGGGGGCATTGGACACTGAAGCTTTCTTT.